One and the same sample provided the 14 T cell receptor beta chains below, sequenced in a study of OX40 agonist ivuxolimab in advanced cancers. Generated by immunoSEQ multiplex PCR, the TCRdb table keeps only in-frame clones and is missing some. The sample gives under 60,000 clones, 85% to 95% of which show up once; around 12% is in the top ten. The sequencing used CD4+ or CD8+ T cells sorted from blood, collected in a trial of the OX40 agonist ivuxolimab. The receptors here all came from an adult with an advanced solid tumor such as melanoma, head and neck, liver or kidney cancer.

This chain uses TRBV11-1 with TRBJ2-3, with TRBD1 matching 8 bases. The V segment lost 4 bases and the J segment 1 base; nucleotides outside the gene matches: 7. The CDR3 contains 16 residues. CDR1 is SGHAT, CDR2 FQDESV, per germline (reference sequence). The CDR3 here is CASSSDRGHGTDTQYF. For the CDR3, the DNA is TGTGCCAGCAGCTCCGACAGGGGTCACGGCACAGATACGCAGTATTTT. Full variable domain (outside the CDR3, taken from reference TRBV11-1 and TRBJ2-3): EAEVAQSPRYKITEKSQAVAFWCDPISGHATLYWYRQILGQGPELLVQFQDESVVDDSQLPKDRFSAERLKGVDSTLKIQPAELGDSAMYLCASSSDRGHGTDTQYFGPGTRLTVL.

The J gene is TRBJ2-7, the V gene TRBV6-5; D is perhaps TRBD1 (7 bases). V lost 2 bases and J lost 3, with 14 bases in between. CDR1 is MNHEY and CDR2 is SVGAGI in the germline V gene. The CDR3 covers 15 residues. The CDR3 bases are TGTGCCAGCAGTTACGGAGGGGGCATTATCTACGAGCAGTACTTC. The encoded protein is CASSYGGGIIYEQYF.

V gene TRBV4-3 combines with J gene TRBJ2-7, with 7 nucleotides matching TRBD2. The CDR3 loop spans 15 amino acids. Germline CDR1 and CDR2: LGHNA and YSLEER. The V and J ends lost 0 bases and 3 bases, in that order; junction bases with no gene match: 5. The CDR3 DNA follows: TGCGCCAGCAGCCAAGAGGCTAGCGGATACTACGAGCAGTACTTC. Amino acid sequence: CASSQEASGYYEQYF.

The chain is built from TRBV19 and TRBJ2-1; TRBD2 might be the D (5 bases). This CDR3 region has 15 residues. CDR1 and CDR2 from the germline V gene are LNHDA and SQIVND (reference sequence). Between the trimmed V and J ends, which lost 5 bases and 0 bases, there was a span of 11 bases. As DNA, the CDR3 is TGTGCCAGTAGTCCGGACGGGAACTCCTACAATGAGCAGTTCTTC. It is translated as CASSPDGNSYNEQFF. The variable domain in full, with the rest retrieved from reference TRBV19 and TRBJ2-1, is DGGITQSPKYLFRKEGQNVTLSCEQNLNHDAMYWYRQDPGQGLRLIYYSQIVNDFQKGDIAEGYSVSREKKESFPLTVTSAQKNPTAFYLCASSPDGNSYNEQFFGPGTRLTVL.

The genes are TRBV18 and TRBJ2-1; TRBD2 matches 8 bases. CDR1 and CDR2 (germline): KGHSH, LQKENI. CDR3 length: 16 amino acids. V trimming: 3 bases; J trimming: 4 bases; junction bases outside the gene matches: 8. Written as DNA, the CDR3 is TGTGCCAGCTCACCTATGGGTCTAGCGGGTTACAATGAGCAGTTCTTC. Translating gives CASSPMGLAGYNEQFF.

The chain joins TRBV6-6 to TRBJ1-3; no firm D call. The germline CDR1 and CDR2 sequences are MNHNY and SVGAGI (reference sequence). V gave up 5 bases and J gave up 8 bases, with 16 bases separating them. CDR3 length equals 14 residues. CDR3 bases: TGTGCCAGCAGTCTGGGGATGGGGAGTGACACCATATATTTT. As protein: CASSLGMGSDTIYF.

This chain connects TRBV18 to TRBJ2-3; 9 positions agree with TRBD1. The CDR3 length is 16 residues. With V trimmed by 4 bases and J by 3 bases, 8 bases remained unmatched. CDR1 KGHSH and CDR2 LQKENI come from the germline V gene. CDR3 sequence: CASSHSDRGGTDTQYF. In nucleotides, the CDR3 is TGTGCCAGCTCACACTCCGACAGGGGGGGGACAGATACGCAGTATTTT.

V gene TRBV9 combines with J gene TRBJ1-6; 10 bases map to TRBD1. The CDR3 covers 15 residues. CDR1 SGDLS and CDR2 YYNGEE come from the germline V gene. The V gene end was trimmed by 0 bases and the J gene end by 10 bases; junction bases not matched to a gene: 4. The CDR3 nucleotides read TGTGCCAGCAGCGTAGCCGGGACAGGGGCATCACCCCTCCACTTT. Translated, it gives CASSVAGTGASPLHF.

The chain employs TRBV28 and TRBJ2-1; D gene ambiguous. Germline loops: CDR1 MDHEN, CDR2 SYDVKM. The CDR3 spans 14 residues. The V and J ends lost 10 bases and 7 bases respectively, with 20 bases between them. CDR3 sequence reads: CAIGELGSRNEQFF. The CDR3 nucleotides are TGTGCCATCGGCGAGTTGGGTAGTAGGAATGAGCAGTTCTTC.

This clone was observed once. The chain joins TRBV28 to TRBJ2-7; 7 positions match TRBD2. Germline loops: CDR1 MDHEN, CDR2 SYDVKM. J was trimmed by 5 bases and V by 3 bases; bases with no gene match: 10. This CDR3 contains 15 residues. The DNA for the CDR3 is TGTGCCAGCAGTTTTTTCGGACTAGTCGGTAACGAGCAGTACTTC. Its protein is CASSFFGLVGNEQYF.

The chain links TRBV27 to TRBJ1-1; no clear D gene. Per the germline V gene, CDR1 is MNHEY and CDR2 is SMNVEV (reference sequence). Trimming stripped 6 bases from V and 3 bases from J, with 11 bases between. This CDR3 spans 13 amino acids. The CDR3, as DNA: TGTGCCAGCAGCTCCGGCAGTCACACTGAAGCTTTCTTT. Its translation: CASSSGSHTEAFF.

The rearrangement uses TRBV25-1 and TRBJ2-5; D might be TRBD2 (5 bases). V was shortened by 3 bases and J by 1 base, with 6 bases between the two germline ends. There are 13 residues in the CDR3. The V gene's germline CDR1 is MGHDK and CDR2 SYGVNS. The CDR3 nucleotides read TGTGCCAGCAGTGACGGGGTCCAAGAGACCCAGTACTTC. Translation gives CASSDGVQETQYF.

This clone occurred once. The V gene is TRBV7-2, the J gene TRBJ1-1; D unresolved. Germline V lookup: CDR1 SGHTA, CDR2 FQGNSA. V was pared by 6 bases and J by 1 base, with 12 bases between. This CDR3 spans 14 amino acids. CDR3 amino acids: CASRSWTGNTEAFF. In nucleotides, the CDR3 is TGTGCCAGCAGATCCTGGACTGGGAACACTGAAGCTTTCTTT.

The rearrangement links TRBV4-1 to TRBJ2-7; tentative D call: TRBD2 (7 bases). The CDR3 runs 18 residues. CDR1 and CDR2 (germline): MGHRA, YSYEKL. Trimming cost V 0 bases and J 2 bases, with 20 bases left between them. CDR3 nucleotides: TGCGCCAGCAGCCAAGATCAGGGGTGGACTAGTCCTACCTACGAGCAGTACTTC. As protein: CASSQDQGWTSPTYEQYF.